This is a list of T cell receptor beta chains from one sample in a study of T cells after yellow fever vaccination. TCRdb fed the 5' RACE reads into MiXCR, producing one record per CDR3 protein. The table shows over 110,000 distinct CDR3 sequences, with 7.7% occurring only once. The sequencing used CD4+ T cells sorted from PBMCs, collected 5 days after the yellow fever booster vaccination. Receptors were obtained from a man younger than 45 who received the YFV17D yellow fever vaccine. Both conserved end residues are part of each CDR3. D genes are given only for firm matches. Some rows mark clone size as missing; the rest say once, few, many or name a class of expanded clone.

cdr3_aa	cdr3_nt	cdr3_length	v_call	j_call	d_call	clone_size
CCARLRGRAPYNEQFF	TGCTGTGCTAGATTGCGCGGGAGGGCCCCATACAATGAGCAGTTCTTC	16	TRBV20-1	TRBJ2-1	TRBD2	NA
CSVGVSLAAYEQYF	TGCAGCGTTGGGGTGAGTCTAGCGGCCTACGAGCAGTACTTC	14	TRBV29-1	TRBJ2-7	TRBD2	many
CASTQGAASGFYEQYF	TGTGCCAGCACCCAGGGGGCGGCTAGCGGTTTCTACGAGCAGTACTTC	16	TRBV12-3/TRBV12-4	TRBJ2-7	NA	many
CASSYLGSGNEQFF	TGTGCCAGCAGTTACTTGGGGTCGGGCAATGAGCAGTTCTTC	14	TRBV6-5	TRBJ2-1	NA	many
CASSRADPETQYF	TGCGCCAGCAGCCGGGCTGATCCCGAGACCCAGTACTTC	13	TRBV5-1	TRBJ2-5	NA	many
CASSGDRSSDTQYF	TGTGCCAGCTCTGGGGACCGCTCTTCCGATACGCAGTATTTT	14	TRBV18	TRBJ2-3	NA	NA
CASSAQDLPSYEQYF	TGTGCCAGCAGCGCGCAGGACCTTCCCTCCTACGAGCAGTACTTC	15	TRBV9	TRBJ2-7	NA	many
CSARGQSTGADYGYTF	TGCAGTGCTAGAGGGCAATCGACAGGGGCGGATTATGGCTACACCTTC	16	TRBV20-1	TRBJ1-2	TRBD1	many
CASSLGTGIGQYF	TGTGCCAGCAGTTTGGGGACAGGGATCGGGCAGTACTTC	13	TRBV28	TRBJ2-7	TRBD1	many
CASSPVNSYEQYF	TGTGCCAGCAGCCCCGTAAACTCCTACGAGCAGTACTTC	13	TRBV9	TRBJ2-7	NA	many
CASSYSGTGELFF	TGTGCCAGCAGTTACTCTGGGACCGGGGAGCTGTTTTTT	13	TRBV6-6	TRBJ2-2	NA	many
CASSLVWTPQETQYF	TGTGCCAGCAGCCTAGTGTGGACACCACAAGAGACCCAGTACTTC	15	TRBV7-6	TRBJ2-5	NA	many
CAWCPRALIYNEQFF	TGTGCCTGGTGCCCCAGGGCCCTAATTTACAATGAGCAGTTCTTC	15	TRBV30	TRBJ2-1	NA	many
CSVANSEQFF	TGCAGCGTTGCGAACAGTGAGCAGTTCTTC	10	TRBV29-1	TRBJ2-1	NA	many
CASSPLSTHTDTQYF	TGTGCCAGCTCACCACTAAGCACTCACACAGATACGCAGTATTTT	15	TRBV18	TRBJ2-3	NA	many
CASSRISGSFNEQFF	TGTGCCAGCAGTCGTATTAGCGGGAGCTTCAATGAGCAGTTCTTC	15	TRBV7-6	TRBJ2-1	TRBD2	NA
CATSRESLDTEAFF	TGTGCCACCAGCAGAGAATCCCTGGACACTGAAGCTTTCTTT	14	TRBV15	TRBJ1-1	NA	many
CASSWRSTEAFF	TGTGCCAGCAGCTGGAGGAGCACTGAAGCTTTCTTT	12	TRBV5-4	TRBJ1-1	NA	few
CASSPDQRNEKLFF	TGTGCCAGCAGCCCCGACCAGCGTAATGAAAAACTGTTTTTT	14	TRBV12-3/TRBV12-4	TRBJ1-4	NA	NA
CASSTRQGLYNEQFF	TGTGCCAGCAGCACGAGACAGGGTTTATACAATGAGCAGTTCTTC	15	TRBV11-2	TRBJ2-1	TRBD1	many
CASSVGLAGGTDTQYF	TGTGCCAGCAGCGTCGGACTAGCGGGAGGAACAGATACGCAGTATTTT	16	TRBV9	TRBJ2-3	TRBD2	many
CASSVGSGGTDTQYF	TGCGCCAGCAGCGTTGGGAGTGGAGGCACAGATACGCAGTATTTT	15	TRBV5-1	TRBJ2-3	NA	many
CASSQDRGLNSPLHF	TGTGCCAGCAGCCAGGACAGGGGGCTCAATTCACCCCTCCACTTT	15	TRBV5-4	TRBJ1-6	TRBD1	NA
CASSFDLYNEQFF	TGTGCCAGCAGTTTCGATCTATACAATGAGCAGTTCTTC	13	TRBV28	TRBJ2-1	NA	many
CSVGGRQDPTQYF	TGCAGCGTCGGGGGCCGGCAGGATCCGACCCAGTACTTC	13	TRBV29-1	TRBJ2-5	NA	many